This entry concerns a single T cell receptor (beta chain). Trimming cost V 1 base and J 9 bases; bases outside gene matches: 4. The CDR3 runs 15 residues. CDR1 is SGHTA and CDR2 is FQGNSA in the germline V gene. Measured with immunoSEQ multiplex PCR; TCRdb has only the in-frame clones, and not every one. Of around 75,000 clones detected, almost 90% appear once; the ten largest clones hold roughly 2.5%. This specimen comes from a study of blood T cell repertoires in COVID-19. The sequencing sample was made of peripheral blood. The gene calls are TRBV7-2 and TRBJ2-1; TRBD2 matches 12 bases. The TCR originated in a human donor in a cohort sampled during active COVID-19. CDR3 region: CASSLGLAGVSEQFF. The CDR3 DNA sequence: TGTGCCAGCAGCTTAGGACTAGCGGGAGTGAGTGAGCAGTTCTTC.